This is a list of T cell receptor beta chains from one sample in a study of TIL therapy for anti-PD-1-resistant metastatic lung cancer. TCRdb's table, derived via immunoSEQ multiplex PCR, lists solely in-frame clones and lacks some. The table records just over 25,000 clones, 55% to 80% of them present only once. The sample was tumor tissue, taken at baseline. The receptor source for this set is a person aged 25 to 80 with non-small cell lung cancer. Both conserved end residues are part of each CDR3. Each record gives: D gene, J gene, V gene, clone size, CDR3 DNA, CDR3 protein. A D gene is named only where the DNA matches it firmly. Expanded clones get a size class; other rows say once, few or many, or leave the size out.

TRBD1 | TRBJ2-7 | TRBV11-3 | medium-sized | TGTGCCAGCAGCTCACTCCGGACAGGGCACGAGCAGTACTTC | CASSSLRTGHEQYF
. | TRBJ2-7 | TRBV9 | . | TGTGCCAGCAGCGCCAGTCCTCCCTACGAGCAGTACTTC | CASSASPPYEQYF
. | TRBJ2-3 | TRBV30 | . | TGTGCCTGGAGTTTCAACCGGGGGTTCACAGATACGCAGTATTTT | CAWSFNRGFTDTQYF
. | TRBJ1-1 | TRBV18 | . | TGTGCCAGCTCAGAACAGGGATTGGGCACTGAAGCTTTCTTT | CASSEQGLGTEAFF
TRBD1 | TRBJ1-2 | TRBV7-6 | . | TGTGCCAGCAGCTCGCAGGACAGGTCTGGTGGCTACACCTTC | CASSSQDRSGGYTF
TRBD1 | TRBJ2-7 | TRBV15 | few | TGTGCCACCAGCAGAGAGACAGGGGTCTACGAGCAGTACTTC | CATSRETGVYEQYF
. | TRBJ1-1 | TRBV19 | . | TGTGCCAGTACCCTAGGGGCTGTGATGAACACTGAAGCTTTCTTT | CASTLGAVMNTEAFF
. | TRBJ2-7 | TRBV10-2 | . | TGCGCCAGCAGTGGAAACGAGCAGTACTTC | CASSGNEQYF
. | TRBJ2-7 | TRBV14 | . | TGTGCCAGCAGCCAAGGGGCAGGGGCCCTATCCTACGAGCAGTACTTC | CASSQGAGALSYEQYF
TRBD1 | TRBJ2-7 | TRBV7-8 | . | TGTGCCAGCAGCTTAACACCAGGGGGAATGAACGAGCAGTACTTC | CASSLTPGGMNEQYF
. | TRBJ2-3 | TRBV5-1 | . | TGCGCCAGTCAGCCTGGAGCGGGACACACAGATACGCAGTATTTT | CASQPGAGHTDTQYF
. | TRBJ1-2 | TRBV5-5 | once | TGTGCCAGCAGCTTCGGCTTGGGGGATGGCTACACCTTC | CASSFGLGDGYTF
TRBD1 | TRBJ1-2 | TRBV19 | . | TGTGCCAGTAGCCCACAGGGGGAGGTCTATGGCTACACCTTC | CASSPQGEVYGYTF
TRBD1 | TRBJ2-2 | TRBV10-1 | . | TGCGCCTGCCGGGACAGTAACACCGGGGAGCTGTTTTTT | CACRDSNTGELFF
TRBD2 | TRBJ2-5 | TRBV4-2 | . | TGTGCCAGCAGCCAAGATTCCACTAGCGGGTACGAGACCCAGTACTTC | CASSQDSTSGYETQYF
. | TRBJ2-5 | TRBV6-5 | . | TGTGCCAGCAGTTACTCAGGGACAACAAAAGAGACCCAGTACTTC | CASSYSGTTKETQYF
. | TRBJ1-2 | TRBV29-1 | . | TGCAGCGTTGAAGAATGGGGGGCCAATGGCTACACCTTC | CSVEEWGANGYTF
. | TRBJ1-2 | TRBV27 | . | TGTGCCAGCAGTTTACGCCCAGGGCAGGATGGCTACACCTTC | CASSLRPGQDGYTF
TRBD1 | TRBJ1-4 | TRBV5-6 | . | TGTGCCAGCAGACCTGGACAGGGTCTAAATGAAAAACTGTTTTTT | CASRPGQGLNEKLFF
. | TRBJ2-5 | TRBV2 | . | TGTGCCAGCAGTGAAACGGAGGGTGTTTCAGAGACCCAGTACTTC | CASSETEGVSETQYF
. | TRBJ2-3 | TRBV30 | . | TGTGCCTGGACCGGGATCTCGCTAGATACGCAGTATTTT | CAWTGISLDTQYF
TRBD2 | TRBJ2-1 | TRBV4-1 | . | TGCGCCAGCAGCCAATCAGGACTAGCGGGACCCCCCCTAGGCGTCTATGAGCAGTTCTTC | CASSQSGLAGPPLGVYEQFF
. | TRBJ2-7 | TRBV9 | . | TGTGCCAGCAGCGTAGTTCCCGAGGGGTCCTACGAGCAGTACTTC | CASSVVPEGSYEQYF
. | TRBJ2-1 | TRBV13 | once | TGTGCCAGCAGGCGTGACTACAATGAGCAGTTCTTC | CASRRDYNEQFF
TRBD2 | TRBJ2-2 | TRBV5-1 | . | TGCGCCAGCAGCTTGTTCGGTAGCGGGGGGCCCCGGGAGCTGTTTTTT | CASSLFGSGGPRELFF
. | TRBJ1-2 | TRBV28 | . | TGTGCCAGCAGTTTGTCCAGAGCACGTTACACCTTC | CASSLSRARYTF
. | TRBJ1-2 | TRBV10-2 | . | TGCGCCAGCAGTGGTCAGGGTATGGATGGCTACACCTTC | CASSGQGMDGYTF
TRBD2 | TRBJ2-5 | TRBV6-5 | . | TGTGCCAGCAGCCCAACGGGGGGGTTCGGAGAGACCCAGTACTTC | CASSPTGGFGETQYF
TRBD2 | TRBJ2-5 | TRBV5-4 | . | TGTGCCAGCAACGCGGGGGGCTCCCAAGAGACCCAGTACTTC | CASNAGGSQETQYF
. | TRBJ2-5 | TRBV5-6 | few | TGTGCCAGCAGCTTCCCGACACACAAAGAGACCCAGTACTTC | CASSFPTHKETQYF
TRBD2 | TRBJ2-1 | TRBV7-2 | . | TGTGCCAGCAGCTTAGGGACTAGCTCTTACAATGAGCAGTTCTTC | CASSLGTSSYNEQFF
TRBD1 | TRBJ1-2 | TRBV18 | . | TGTGCCAGCTCACCAGTCCCCGACAGGGGACTTGGCTACACCTTC | CASSPVPDRGLGYTF
TRBD1 | TRBJ1-2 | TRBV27 | . | TGTGCCAGCAGTTTGGGCCCCGGGACAGTCTATGGCTACACCTTC | CASSLGPGTVYGYTF
. | TRBJ2-1 | TRBV9 | . | TGTGCCAGCAGCGTAGAGGCAGGACGGGGGATCTACAATGAGCAGTTCTTC | CASSVEAGRGIYNEQFF
. | TRBJ1-1 | TRBV4-1 | few | TGCGCCAGCAGCCGGAGCCGTGGCTCGGAAGCTTTCTTT | CASSRSRGSEAFF